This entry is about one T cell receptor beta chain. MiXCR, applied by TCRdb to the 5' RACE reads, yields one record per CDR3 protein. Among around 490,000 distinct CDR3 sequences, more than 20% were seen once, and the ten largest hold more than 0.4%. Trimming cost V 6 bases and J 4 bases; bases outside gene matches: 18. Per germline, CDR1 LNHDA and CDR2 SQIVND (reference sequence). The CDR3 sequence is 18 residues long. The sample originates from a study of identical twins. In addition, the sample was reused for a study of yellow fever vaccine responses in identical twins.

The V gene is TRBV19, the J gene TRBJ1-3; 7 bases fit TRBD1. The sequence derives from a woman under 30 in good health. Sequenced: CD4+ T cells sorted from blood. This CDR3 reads CASSRWTGFPAGGNTIYF. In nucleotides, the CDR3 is TGTGCCAGTAGCCGATGGACAGGTTTTCCCGCGGGAGGAAACACCATATATTTT.